This T cell receptor beta chain was found in a study of brain T cells in children with intractable seizures. Overall study findings and caveats: HCMV serostatus was not known, and viral specificity came from CDR3 similarity only.

Produced via immunoSEQ multiplex PCR; TCRdb's table is partial and in-frame only. The repertoire holds around 44,000 clones, with more than 80% as singletons. Sequencing was limited to surgery cases with top T cell transcript signatures in brain tissue. At least one anti-epileptic drug was given before surgery. The CDR3 spans 11 residues. Germline V gene data show CDR1 as SGHVS and CDR2 as FNYEAQ. V gave up 1 base and J gave up 5 bases, with 3 bases separating them. Concerning this clone: The antigen remains undetermined.

Specimen: peripheral blood, collected at surgery. The source of this sequence is a girl aged 2-9 years with tuberous sclerosis and intractable seizures. The genes are TRBV7-6 and TRBJ2-7; D is unclear. The CDR3 DNA sequence: TGTGCCAGCAGCTTAGACCACGAGCAGTACTTC. It yields the protein CASSLDHEQYF.